A selection of T cell receptor beta chains follows, all from one sample in a study of T cell repertoires in cytomegalovirus infection. The antigens of these receptors remain unknown. TCRdb re-analysed the reads in MiXCR, keeping a single row per CDR3 protein. The sample shows roughly 730,000 distinct CDR3 sequences, 33% of them seen only once. Sequencing used cultured PBMCs, obtained from culture after CMV antigen stimulation. The receptors come from a human donor in good health (CMV status not recorded). Some clones in this sample may be carry-over from other donors' samples. The CDR3 runs from the conserved cysteine through the conserved F or W. The D gene is left open where the match is weak. Only some rows state a clone size, as once, few, many or a class for expanded clones.

TRBV7-9	TRBJ2-1	NA	TRBD2	TGTGCCAGCGGGACTAGCGCCAATGAGCAGTTCTTC	CASGTSANEQFF
TRBV12-3/TRBV12-4	TRBJ2-2	NA	NA	TGTGCCAGCAGTTGGCTGCAATACACCGGGGAGCTGTTTTTT	CASSWLQYTGELFF
TRBV28	TRBJ2-7	few	NA	TGTGCCAGCCGGGACGGCAACTACGAGCAGTACTTC	CASRDGNYEQYF
TRBV11-2	TRBJ1-2	NA	NA	TGTGCCAGCAGACGGCTGGGGGGGCCCCTTTCTATAGGCTACACCTTC	CASRRLGGPLSIGYTF
TRBV12-3/TRBV12-4	TRBJ1-1	NA	TRBD1	TGTGCCAGCAGGCAGGGGGATGTAGACACTGAAGCTTTCTTT	CASRQGDVDTEAFF
TRBV4-3	TRBJ2-2	NA	NA	TGCGCCAGCAGCCAATTTGGACGGGGGGCGCCTTCCGGGGAGCTGTTTTTT	CASSQFGRGAPSGELFF
TRBV3-1	TRBJ2-3	NA	TRBD2	TGTGCCAGCAGCCTCCGACCCCGACTAGCGGGATACACAGATACGCAGTATTTT	CASSLRPRLAGYTDTQYF
TRBV5-1	TRBJ2-7	NA	TRBD1	TGCGCCAGCAGCTCACCGACAGGGTATTTTTACGAGCAGTACTTC	CASSSPTGYFYEQYF
TRBV7-2	TRBJ2-7	many	NA	TGTGCCAGCAGCTTAGGGGCAGTTCTCTACGAGCAGTACTTC	CASSLGAVLYEQYF
TRBV20-1	TRBJ1-2	NA	NA	TGCAGGGGGGATTACTATGGCTACACCTTC	CRGDYYGYTF
TRBV18	TRBJ1-4	NA	NA	TGTGCCAGCTCACCGGTGTATGAGACAGGAGTGGCTAATGAAAAACTGTTTTTT	CASSPVYETGVANEKLFF
TRBV12-3/TRBV12-4	TRBJ2-3	few	TRBD2	TGTGCCAGCAGTCGACTAGCGGGGGGCTCAGGGTATACGCAGTATTTT	CASSRLAGGSGYTQYF
TRBV4-1	TRBJ1-6	NA	TRBD1	TGTGCCAGCAGCCAAGGGGACAGGGTTGGCTCACCCCTCCACTTT	CASSQGDRVGSPLHF
TRBV19	TRBJ2-7	NA	NA	TGTGCCAGCCGACCCTTAACGAGCTCCTACGAGCAGTACTTC	CASRPLTSSYEQYF
TRBV9	TRBJ2-1	NA	NA	TGTGCCAGCAGCGTGGTGGACCCTAGCGTGGTCAATGAGCAGTTCTTC	CASSVVDPSVVNEQFF
TRBV20-1	TRBJ2-5	NA	NA	TGCAGTGCGGGGGGACGGAACCAAGAGACCCAGTACTTC	CSAGGRNQETQYF
TRBV7-9	TRBJ1-6	NA	NA	TGTGCCAGCAGCTTAATTACAGGCACTTACTCACCCCTCCACTTT	CASSLITGTYSPLHF
TRBV27	TRBJ2-3	NA	NA	TGTGCCAGCAGTGCCTACCGGGACACAGATACGCAGTATTTT	CASSAYRDTDTQYF
TRBV7-2	TRBJ1-6	many	NA	TGTGCCAGCAGCTTCCCAGGGTTATCTTCACCCCTCCACTTT	CASSFPGLSSPLHF
TRBV20-1	TRBJ1-4	NA	NA	TGCAGTGCTAGAAGCGGGCCTAGAAATAAATTT	CSARSGPRNKF
TRBV20-1	TRBJ1-2	NA	NA	TGCAGTGCTAGAGGACACAACAACTATGGCTACACCTTC	CSARGHNNYGYTF
TRBV6-2/TRBV6-3	TRBJ2-3	NA	NA	TGTGCCAGCAGTCGCGCCGTCACGCAGTATTTT	CASSRAVTQYF
TRBV28	TRBJ1-6	NA	TRBD1	TGTGCCAGCAGTCCGATTGGACAGGGAAATTCACCCCTCCACTTT	CASSPIGQGNSPLHF
TRBV11-2	TRBJ2-2	few	TRBD2	TGTGCCAGCAGCTTAGCAGGTTCGAGCGGGAGTACCACCGGGGAGCTGTTTTTT	CASSLAGSSGSTTGELFF
TRBV19	TRBJ2-2	NA	TRBD1	TGTGCCAGTAGTCCGGACAGGGGCTCTCAAAACACCGGGGAGCTGTTTTTT	CASSPDRGSQNTGELFF
TRBV7-2	TRBJ2-3	few	TRBD2	TGTGCCAGCACCAAAGGCGGGACTAGCGCCACAGATACGCAGTATTTT	CASTKGGTSATDTQYF
TRBV12-3/TRBV12-4	TRBJ2-5	few	NA	TGTGCCAGCAGTCTGACCCCGGGCGCCCCAATGGCCCAGTACTTC	CASSLTPGAPMAQYF
TRBV6-2/TRBV6-3	TRBJ2-7	NA	TRBD2	TGTGCCAGCAGCCCCCGGGGACTAGCTAACGACGAGCAGTACTTC	CASSPRGLANDEQYF
TRBV7-9	TRBJ2-5	NA	NA	TGTGCCAGCAGCGTGGATGGGCCCGGGAAGACCCAGTACTTC	CASSVDGPGKTQYF
TRBV19	TRBJ2-5	NA	NA	TGTGCCAGTAGGAAAGGGGGGCGAGAGACCCAGTACTTC	CASRKGGRETQYF
TRBV6-2/TRBV6-3	TRBJ1-1	many	TRBD1	TGTGCCAGCAGTTACTCGATATATTCTATGGTGTGGGGACAGCGAACGAAGGCTTTCTTT	CASSYSIYSMVWGQRTKAFF
TRBV7-9	TRBJ2-5	many	TRBD2	TGTGCCAGCAGCTTAGATGGGGGGAGGGAAGAGACCCAGTACTTC	CASSLDGGREETQYF
TRBV19	TRBJ2-3	NA	TRBD1	TGTGCCAGTGCGGACAGGGGTAACACAGATACGCAGTATTTT	CASADRGNTDTQYF
TRBV19	TRBJ1-2	NA	NA	TGTGCCAGTATCGGACCTGTCTATGGCTACACCTTC	CASIGPVYGYTF
TRBV20-1	TRBJ2-1	NA	TRBD1	TGCAGTGCTAGCCCACTTGACAGGGCTCGCTACGAGTTCTTC	CSASPLDRARYEFF
TRBV12-3/TRBV12-4	TRBJ1-5	NA	TRBD1	TGTGCCAGCAGCGGGGGACAGGATCAGCCCCAGCATTTT	CASSGGQDQPQHF